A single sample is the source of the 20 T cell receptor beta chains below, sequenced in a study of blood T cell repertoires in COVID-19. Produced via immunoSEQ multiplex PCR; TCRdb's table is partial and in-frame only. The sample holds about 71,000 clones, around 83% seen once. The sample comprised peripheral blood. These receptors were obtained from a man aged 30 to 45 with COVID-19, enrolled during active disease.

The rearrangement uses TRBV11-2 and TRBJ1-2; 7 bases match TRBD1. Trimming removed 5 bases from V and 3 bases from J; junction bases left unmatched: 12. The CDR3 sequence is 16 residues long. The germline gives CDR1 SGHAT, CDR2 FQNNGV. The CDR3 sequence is CASSPVGQAPHYGYTF. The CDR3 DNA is TGTGCCAGCAGCCCCGTCGGACAGGCTCCTCACTATGGCTACACCTTC.

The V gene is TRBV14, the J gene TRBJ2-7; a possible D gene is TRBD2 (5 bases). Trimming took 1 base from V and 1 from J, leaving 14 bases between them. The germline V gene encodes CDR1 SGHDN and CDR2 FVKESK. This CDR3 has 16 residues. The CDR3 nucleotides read TGTGCCAGCAGCCAAGCACGGGGTCCCATATCCTACGAGCAGTACTTC. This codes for CASSQARGPISYEQYF.

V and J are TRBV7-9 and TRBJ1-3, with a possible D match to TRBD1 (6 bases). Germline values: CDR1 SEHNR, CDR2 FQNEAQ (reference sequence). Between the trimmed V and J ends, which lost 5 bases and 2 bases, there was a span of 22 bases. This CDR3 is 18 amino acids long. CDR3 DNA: TGTGCCAGCAGCCCAGCCTCCGGGGGGCAATCTCCTGGAAACACCATATATTTT. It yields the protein CASSPASGGQSPGNTIYF. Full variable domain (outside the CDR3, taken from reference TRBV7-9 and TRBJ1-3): DTGVSQNPRHKITKRGQNVTFRCDPISEHNRLYWYRQTLGQGPEFLTYFQNEAQLEKSRLLSDRFSAERPKGSFSTLEIQRTEQGDSAMYLCASSPASGGQSPGNTIYFGEGSWLTVV.

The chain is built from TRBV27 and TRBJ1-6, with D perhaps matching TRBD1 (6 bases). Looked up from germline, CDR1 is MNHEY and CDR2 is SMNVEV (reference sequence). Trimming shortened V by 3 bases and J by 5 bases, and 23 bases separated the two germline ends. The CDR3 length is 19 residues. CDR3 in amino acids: CASSLLSRRAGENNSPLHF. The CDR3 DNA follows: TGTGCCAGCAGTTTGCTCTCTAGGCGGGCAGGGGAAAATAATTCACCCCTCCACTTT.

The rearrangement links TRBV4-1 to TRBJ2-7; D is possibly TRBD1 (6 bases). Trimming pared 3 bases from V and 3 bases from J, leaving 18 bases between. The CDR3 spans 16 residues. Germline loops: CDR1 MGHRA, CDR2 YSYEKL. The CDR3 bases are TGCGCCAGCAGCCACTTCTCGGACAGATCCGACTACGAGCAGTACTTC. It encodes CASSHFSDRSDYEQYF.

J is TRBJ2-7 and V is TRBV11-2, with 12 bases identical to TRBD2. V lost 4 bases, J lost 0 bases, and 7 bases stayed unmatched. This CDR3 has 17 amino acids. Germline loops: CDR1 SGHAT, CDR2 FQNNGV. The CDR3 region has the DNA TGTGCCAGCAGCTCCCCGGGACTAGCGGGTAGCTCCTACGAGCAGTACTTC. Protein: CASSSPGLAGSSYEQYF.

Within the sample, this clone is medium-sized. The CDR3 loop is CASSFISGSGELFF. CDR3 coding DNA: TGTGCCAGCAGCTTTATTAGCGGGAGTGGGGAGCTGTTTTTT. This chain connects TRBV7-9 to TRBJ2-2, with 9 bases matching TRBD2. The CDR3 spans 14 residues. Germline V gene data show CDR1 as SEHNR and CDR2 as FQNEAQ (reference sequence). The junction had 4 bases not matched to a gene; V was cut back by 3 bases and J by 8 bases.

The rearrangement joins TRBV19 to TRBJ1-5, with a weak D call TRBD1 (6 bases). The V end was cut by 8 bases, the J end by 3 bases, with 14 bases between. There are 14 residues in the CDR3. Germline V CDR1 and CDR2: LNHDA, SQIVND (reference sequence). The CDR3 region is CASRLDSHNQPQHF. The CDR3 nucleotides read TGTGCCAGTCGATTGGACAGCCACAATCAGCCCCAGCATTTT.

The CDR3 coding sequence is TGTGCCAGCAGCTCCACGGCAGGCCCCGGCTACACCTTC. This sequence encodes CASSSTAGPGYTF. The gene calls are TRBV7-9 and TRBJ1-2; D call uncertain. Trimming shortened V by 4 bases and J by 8 bases, and 14 bases separated the two germline ends. The CDR3 totals 13 residues. Per germline, CDR1 SEHNR and CDR2 FQNEAQ (reference sequence). Full variable domain (rest looked up from reference TRBV7-9 and TRBJ1-2): DTGVSQNPRHKITKRGQNVTFRCDPISEHNRLYWYRQTLGQGPEFLTYFQNEAQLEKSRLLSDRFSAERPKGSFSTLEIQRTEQGDSAMYLCASSSTAGPGYTFGSGTRLTVV.

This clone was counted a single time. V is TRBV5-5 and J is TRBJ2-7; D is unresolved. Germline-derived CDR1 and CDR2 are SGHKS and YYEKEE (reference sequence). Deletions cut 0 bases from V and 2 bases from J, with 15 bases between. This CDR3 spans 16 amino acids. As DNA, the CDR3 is TGTGCCAGCAGCTTGGACCCGGGTACTGCCGCCTACGAGCAGTACTTC. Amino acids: CASSLDPGTAAYEQYF.

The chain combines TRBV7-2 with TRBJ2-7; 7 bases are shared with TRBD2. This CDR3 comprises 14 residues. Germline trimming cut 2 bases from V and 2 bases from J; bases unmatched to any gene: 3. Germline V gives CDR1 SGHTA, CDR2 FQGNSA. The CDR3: CASSLNAGAYEQYF. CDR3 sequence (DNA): TGTGCCAGCAGCTTAAACGCGGGGGCCTACGAGCAGTACTTC.

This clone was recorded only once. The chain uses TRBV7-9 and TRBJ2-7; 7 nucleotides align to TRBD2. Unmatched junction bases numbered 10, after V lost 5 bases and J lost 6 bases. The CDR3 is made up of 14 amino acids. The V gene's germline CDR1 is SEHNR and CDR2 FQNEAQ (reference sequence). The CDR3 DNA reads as TGTGCCAGCAGCCCCGGGACTAACCCCCGCGAGCAGTACTTC. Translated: CASSPGTNPREQYF.

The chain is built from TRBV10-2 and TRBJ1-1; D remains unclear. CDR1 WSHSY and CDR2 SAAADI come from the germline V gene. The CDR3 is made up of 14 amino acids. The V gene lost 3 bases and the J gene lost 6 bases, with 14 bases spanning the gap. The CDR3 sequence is CASSDGVRDPEAFF. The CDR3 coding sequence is TGCGCCAGCAGTGATGGAGTCAGAGACCCTGAAGCTTTCTTT.

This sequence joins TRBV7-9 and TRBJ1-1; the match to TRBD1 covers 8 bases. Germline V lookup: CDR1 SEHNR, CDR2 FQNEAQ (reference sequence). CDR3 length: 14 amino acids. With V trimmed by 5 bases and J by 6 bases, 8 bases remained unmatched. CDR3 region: CASSRRTGTSEAFF. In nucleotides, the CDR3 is TGTGCCAGCAGCCGACGGACAGGGACGTCTGAAGCTTTCTTT.

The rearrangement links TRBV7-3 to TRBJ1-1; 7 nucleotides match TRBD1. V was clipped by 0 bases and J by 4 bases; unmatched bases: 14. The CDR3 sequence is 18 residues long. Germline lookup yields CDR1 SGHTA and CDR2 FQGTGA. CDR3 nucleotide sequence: TGTGCCAGCAGCTTAACCAGGGTACCTGGGGACAGAAGCACTGAAGCTTTCTTT. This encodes CASSLTRVPGDRSTEAFF.

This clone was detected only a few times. CDR3 sequence (DNA): TGTGCCAGCAGCTTAGAGGCCGGAGACTACGAGCAGTACTTC. Its protein product is CASSLEAGDYEQYF. The chain uses TRBV7-3 and TRBJ2-7; D unresolved. V gave up 2 bases and J gave up 3 bases, with 11 bases separating them. Germline V gene data show CDR1 as SGHTA and CDR2 as FQGTGA. This CDR3 is 14 amino acids long.

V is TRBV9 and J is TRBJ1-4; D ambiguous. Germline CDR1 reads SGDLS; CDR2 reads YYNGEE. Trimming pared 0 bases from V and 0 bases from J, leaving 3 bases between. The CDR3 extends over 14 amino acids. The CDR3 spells CASSVGATNEKLFF. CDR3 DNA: TGTGCCAGCAGCGTAGGAGCAACTAATGAAAAACTGTTTTTT.

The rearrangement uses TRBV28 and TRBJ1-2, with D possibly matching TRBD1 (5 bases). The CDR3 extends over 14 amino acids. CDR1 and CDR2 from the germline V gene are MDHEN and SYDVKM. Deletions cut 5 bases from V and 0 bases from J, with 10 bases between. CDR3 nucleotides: TGTGCCAGCAGTCCGCCGGGGGCTAACTATGGCTACACCTTC. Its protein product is CASSPPGANYGYTF.

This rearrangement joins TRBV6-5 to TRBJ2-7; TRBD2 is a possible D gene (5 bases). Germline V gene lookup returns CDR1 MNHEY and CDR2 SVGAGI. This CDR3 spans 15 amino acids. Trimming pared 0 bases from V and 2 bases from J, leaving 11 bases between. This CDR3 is CASSYSSVGAYEQYF. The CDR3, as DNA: TGTGCCAGCAGTTACTCGAGTGTGGGAGCCTACGAGCAGTACTTC.

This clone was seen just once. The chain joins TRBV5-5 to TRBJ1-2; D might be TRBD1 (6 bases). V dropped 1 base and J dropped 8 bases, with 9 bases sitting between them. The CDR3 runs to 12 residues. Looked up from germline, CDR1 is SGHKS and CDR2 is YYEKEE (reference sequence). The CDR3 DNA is TGTGCCAGCAGCTTGTGGACAGTAGGCTACACCTTC. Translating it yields CASSLWTVGYTF.